Detailed here is one TCR beta chain. No antigen is known for it. Per-nucleotide qualities are absent, and no much larger clonotype sits a single base away. Receptors were amplified or captured by the immunoSEQ multiplex PCR assay. For most patients, genomic DNA was subjected to high-throughput TCR-beta CDR3 sequencing by Adaptive Biotechnologies. As for the original processing: TCR sequencing data for roughly 18 patients were retrieved from Adaptive's ImmunoSEQ software; three other patients were processed with MiXCR and VDJtools. Because the origin of CDR3 nucleotide sequences shared between donor and recipient could not be assigned, those sequences were removed. To count as alloreactive, a clone needed at least 2-fold expansion over unstimulated cells and a minimum CFSE-low frequency of 0.002% (template counts) or 0.001% (read counts). Mappable clones were those detected in sequenced pre-transplant spleen, lymph node, or MLR CFSE-low populations of the donor or recipient. The cumulative frequency of alloreactive clones was calculated as a percentage of all sequences, weighted by copy number. The source is immuneACCESS, and TCRdb retained only in-frame sequences with V and J called. Part of the clones is not carried over; for the studies checked, unresolved V genes explain less than half of this, and the remainder is unexplained. For V, J and clone size, that table is used; D and trimming come from the DNA. This sample comprises around 96,000 clones, approximately 90% of them detected only once. The ten largest clones add up to roughly 15% of the sample.

CDR1 and CDR2, per the germline V gene (reference sequence), are SGHNT and YYREEE. The CDR3 holds 14 amino acids from the cysteine to the phenylalanine. Only the CDR3 portion is preserved as DNA: 42 bases, with reading frame beginning at the first base. The V and J ends are trimmed by 4 bases and 1 base, leaving 12 bases between them. The record originates from a study of graft-versus-host responses after intestinal transplantation (TCRdb year 2021). Regarding the study in general: Recipients received multivisceral, liver-intestinal, or isolated intestinal transplants. Anti-thymocyte globulin induction was given to all recipients, followed by maintenance tacrolimus and steroids for two to four years. Graft-versus-host and host-versus-graft alloreactive T cell clones were tracked in the graft, circulation and bone marrow after intestinal transplantation using bulk TCR-beta CDR3 sequencing. Alloreactive clones were identified by sequencing pre-transplant mixed lymphocyte reaction products and comparing these products with unstimulated pre-transplant donor and recipient T cells. The cohort enrolled about two dozen intestinal transplant recipients including one retransplant, and 3 patients lacking pretransplant specimens were excluded. A peak of at least 4% donor T cells among recipient peripheral blood mononuclear cells was the definition used for donor T cell macrochimerism. Rather than being sequenced by the commercial service, samples from a few later patients were sequenced in-house on an Illumina MiSeq and processed with MiXCR.

In the first month after transplant, blood samples were collected up to 4 times, and after that at least monthly when available. Results and caveats for the whole study, not just this receptor: The relatively low number and heterogeneity of intestinal transplant patients limited the conclusions. GvH clones were detected in recipient bone marrow, and some appeared earlier in ileal mucosa or blood, consistent with an intestinal mucosal origin. Patients with donor T cell macrochimerism had high GvH to HvG T cell clonal ratios in their allografts. Peak levels of circulating GvH clones were associated with declines in HvG clones early after transplant.

The rearranged segments are TRBV5-4 and TRBJ2-7, with no confidently assigned D gene. Sequenced material: PBMCs, taken about 450 days after intestinal transplant. The TCR sequence derives from a human patient who received an intestinal transplant, so some T cells may come from the graft donor. The DNA reads TGTGCCAGCAGCGTGGACCCTTTATCCTACGAGCAGTACTTC. Its protein product is CASSVDPLSYEQYF. With the rest looked up from the reference TRBV5-4 and TRBJ2-7 genes rather than sequenced, the full variable domain is ETGVTQSPTHLIKTRGQQVTLRCSSQSGHNTVSWYQQALGQGPQFIFQYYREEENGRGNFPPRFSGLQFPNYSSELNVNALELDDSALYLCASSVDPLSYEQYFGPGTRLTVT.